This T cell receptor beta chain stems from a study of blood T cell repertoires in COVID-19. Overall study context: The study drew acute and convalescent COVID-19 samples from the United States, Italy and Spain. Sample material is recorded as cDNA or gDNA derived from T cells, B-cell-depleted T cells, or PBMCs.

J lost 3 bases, V lost 8 bases, and 6 bases had no gene match. Germline values: CDR1 MNHEY, CDR2 SVGAGI. The CDR3 runs to 14 residues. In the original processing: Cell counts per sample came from amplifying reference gene primers. TCRdb's table, derived via immunoSEQ multiplex PCR, lists solely in-frame clones and lacks some. V, J and clone size derive from that table, while D and trimming were established from the DNA sequence. The table has about 130,000 clones, about 90% seen once. A Seattle source enrolled patients during active infection and followed them longitudinally. This TCR was recovered from a man aged 50-59 years with COVID-19, enrolled during active disease. This chain connects TRBV6-5 to TRBJ2-1, with 8 bases that match TRBD1. The sample comprised peripheral blood. In DNA, the CDR3 is TGTGCCAGCGACACAGGGGGATACTACAATGAGCAGTTCTTC. This translates into CASDTGGYYNEQFF.